The 4 T cell receptor beta chains given below trace back to one sample, sequenced in a study of T cells after yellow fever vaccination. TCRdb ran MiXCR on the 5' RACE reads and lists one entry per CDR3 protein. The data hold some 250,000 distinct CDR3 sequences, with 3.6% observed a single time. The sequencing used PBMCs, collected 15 days after the yellow fever booster vaccination. Receptors were obtained from a man between 18 and 29 years old who received the YFV17D yellow fever vaccine.

The chain carries TRBV7-2 and TRBJ1-6, with 9 bases matching TRBD1. The V gene end was trimmed by 5 bases and the J gene end by 7 bases; junction bases not matched to a gene: 15. The CDR3 sequence is 18 residues long. The germline V gene encodes CDR1 SGHTA and CDR2 FQGNSA. In DNA form, the CDR3 reads TGTGCCAGCAGCCGCCGGGACAGGGTCCTGGTAGGGAATTCACCCCTCCACTTT. It is translated as CASSRRDRVLVGNSPLHF.

The table lists this clonotype with many counts. This chain joins TRBV7-8 and TRBJ2-7; D perhaps matches TRBD1 (5 bases). The CDR3 contains 14 residues. V lost 0 bases and J 3 bases, leaving 9 bases between the germline ends. Per the germline V gene, CDR1 is SGHVS and CDR2 is FQNEAQ. DNA of the CDR3: TGTGCCAGCAGCTTAGCGACAGCTGACTACGAGCAGTACGTC. Residues: CASSLATADYEQYV.

In this sample, this clonotype turned up many times. The rearrangement links TRBV5-1 to TRBJ1-2; TRBD1 matches 8 bases. V lost 3 bases, J lost 4 bases, and 5 bases stayed unmatched. The CDR3 covers 14 residues. Germline V gene data show CDR1 as SGHRS and CDR2 as YFSETQ. In DNA form, the CDR3 reads TGCGCCAGCAGCTGGACAGGGATGCCCTATGGCTACACCTTC. It encodes CASSWTGMPYGYTF.

This clonotype occurred many times. The chain couples TRBV7-6 to TRBJ1-6; D gene uncertain. With 2 bases removed from V and 8 bases from J, the gap between germline ends came to 10 bases. The CDR3 consists of 14 residues. CDR1 is SGHVS, CDR2 FNYEAQ, per germline. In DNA form, the CDR3 reads TGTGCCAGCAGCTTAACCGATGGGGATTCACCCCTCCACTTT. Translated: CASSLTDGDSPLHF.